This TCR beta chain appears in the sequencing data of a study of blood T cells in healthy people across ages (dated by TCRdb to 2013 to 2016). General notes on the study: In model experiments, roughly one uniquely barcoded TCR beta cDNA molecule per two T cells was captured by template switching. Using deep sequencing normalized with unique cDNA molecular identifiers, the study measured how TCR beta repertoire diversity changes with age. For two donors (one aged 18 to 29 and one aged 80 or older), the study analyzed two additional independent replicas of 1 million unique cDNA reads from the same blood draw. The donors were split into four age groups: young (average around 15 years), middle-aged (roughly 39), aged (62) and long-lived (approximately 80). To avoid experimental bias, donors of different ages were distributed randomly across sequencing lanes.

Libraries came from 5' RACE. The instrument given in TCRdb is Illumina HiSeq 2500. A second PCR of roughly 6 to 11 cycles was performed with a sample-barcoded 5' primer and a J-beta primer mix. Each TCR beta cDNA molecule received a unique molecular identifier from a template-switch 5' adaptor carrying 12 random nucleotides. At least 3 million CDR3-containing paired-end reads were obtained from each sample. First-strand cDNA was synthesized from all RNA with the Mint cDNA synthesis kit, primed by a TRBC-specific oligonucleotide. Following uracil-DNA glycosylase treatment, all cDNA underwent a first 18-cycle PCR with the universal primers M1SS and BC2_uni_R. In the authors' own workflow: For normalization, 1 million high-quality reads were randomly selected from each sample, with every read carrying a distinct molecular identifier. Reads sharing molecular identifiers were discarded rather than binned into consensus sequences. MiTCR, set to a Q25 quality threshold and the strictest error-elimination algorithm, was used for CDR3 identification, clonotype clustering and error correction. A nonparametric unseen species model using Euler transformation provided a lower-bound estimate of total TCR beta diversity. The public reads were quality trimmed at Q25 with fastp and then assembled into clones with MiXCR by TCRdb, keeping productive beta chains. Entries are consolidated by CDR3 protein sequence, retaining the most common genes and DNA. TCRdb, not the authors, supplied the V and J calls. The sample records 650,000 to 1,000,000 distinct CDR3 sequences, roughly 35% of which are singletons. Jointly, the top ten make up over 10% of the sample.

CDR1 SGDLS and CDR2 YYNGEE are derived from the germline V gene. The trim is 3 bases for V and 2 bases for J, with a gap of 18 bases between the germline ends. The CDR3 sequence holds 17 residues, the cysteine and phenylalanine included. CDR3 DNA only is kept here, 51 bases in frame from base 1. Points on this clonotype: What antigen it recognizes has not been identified. Qualities for individual bases were not recorded, and no much larger clone is one base off.

Systemically healthy Caucasian individuals from Russia, 35 to 40 in total and aged roughly 6 to 100 years, were included as donors. Each donor gave approximately 10 milliliters of peripheral blood, collected into EDTA-treated Vacutainer tubes. Ficoll-Paque density-gradient centrifugation was used to isolate PBMCs, with at least 6 million per sample. Trizol reagent was used to extract total RNA from PBMCs, with at least 5 micrograms per sample. For every donor, flow cytometry on a PBMC aliquot measured the percentage of naive CD45RAhigh/CD27high T cells. Results and caveats for the whole study, not just this receptor: Estimates of total diversity based on one million sequenced T cells were regarded as lower bounds and as underestimates. Observed TCR beta diversity per million T cells fell roughly linearly with age, and a significant reduction was already apparent by age around 40. Bulk unsorted PBMC profiling prevented conclusive comparison of naive and antigen-experienced compartments. Because the CMV infection status of the donors was unknown, age-related changes in expanded clonotypes may potentially have been confounded. Compared with the aged group, the long-lived group had more naive CD4+ T cells, fewer expanded clones and increased TCR diversity, suggesting age selection. There was a strong correlation between observed TCR beta diversity and the percentage of naive T cells measured by flow cytometry.

In this chain, TRBV9 is recombined with TRBJ2-4; TRBD1 is a possible D gene, resting on 6 matching bases. Sequenced material: blood. The TCR originated in a man between 18 and 29 years old in good health. The DNA reads TGTGCCAGCAGCGCAGGACTTTCGACAGGACCCAAAAACATTCAGTACTTC. The encoded protein is CASSAGLSTGPKNIQYF.